This entry is about one T cell receptor beta chain. What it recognizes is unknown. The data are from a study of cytomegalovirus exposure and HLA in healthy donors. Per germline, CDR1 LNHDA and CDR2 SQIVND (reference sequence). This CDR3 is built from 14 residues. Trimming left V 6 bases short and J 6 bases short, with 14 bases between. The repertoire was sequenced with immunoSEQ multiplex PCR; TCRdb's copy has only in-frame clones and lacks some. The sample holds about 280,000 clones, 70% to 90% seen once. Overall study results and limits: The classifier reportedly diagnosed cytomegalovirus status with high specificity and sensitivity.

From the roughly 120-subject validation cohort, which was separate from the roughly 670-subject first cohort, the donors were drawn. Sequencing input: PBMCs. This chain connects TRBV19 to TRBJ2-2; D perhaps matches TRBD1 (5 bases). The sequence was collected from a woman aged 18-29 years in good health and CMV-seronegative. The CDR3 sequence: CASSPMVGAGELFF. The CDR3 DNA reads as TGTGCCAGTAGCCCGATGGTAGGGGCCGGGGAGCTGTTTTTT.